The clone carrying this T cell receptor (beta chain) was detected a few times. The CDR3 sequence is 12 residues long. Trimming removed 8 bases from V and 5 bases from J, with 12 bases in between. Germline V gene sequence: CDR1 MNHNS, CDR2 SASEGT. One entry per CDR3 protein results from TCRdb running MiXCR on the RT-PCR reads. The table lists 550,000 to 750,000 distinct CDR3 sequences, 14% of them singletons. The sample taken for sequencing was memory CD4+ T cells from blood. The rearrangement joins TRBV6-1 to TRBJ2-5, with a possible D match to TRBD1 (5 bases). The receptor comes from a female donor in good health, serving as a healthy control. CDR3 in DNA: TGTGCCAGCCGGACAATGAGGGAGACCCAGTACTTC. This gives the protein CASRTMRETQYF.